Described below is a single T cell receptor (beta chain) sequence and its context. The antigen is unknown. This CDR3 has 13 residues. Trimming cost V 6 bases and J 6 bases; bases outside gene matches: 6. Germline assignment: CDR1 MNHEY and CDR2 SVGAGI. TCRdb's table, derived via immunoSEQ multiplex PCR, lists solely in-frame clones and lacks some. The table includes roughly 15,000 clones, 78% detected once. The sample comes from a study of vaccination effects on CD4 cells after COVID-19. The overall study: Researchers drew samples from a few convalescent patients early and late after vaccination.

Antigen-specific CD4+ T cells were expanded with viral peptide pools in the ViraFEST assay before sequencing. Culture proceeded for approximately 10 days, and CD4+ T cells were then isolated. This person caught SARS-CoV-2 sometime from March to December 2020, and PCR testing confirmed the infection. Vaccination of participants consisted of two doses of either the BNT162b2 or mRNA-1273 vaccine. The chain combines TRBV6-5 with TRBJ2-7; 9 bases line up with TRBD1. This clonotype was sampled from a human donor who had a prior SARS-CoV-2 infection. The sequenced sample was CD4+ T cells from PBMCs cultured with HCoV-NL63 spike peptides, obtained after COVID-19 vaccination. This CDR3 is CASRGDRAAEQYF. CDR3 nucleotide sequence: TGTGCCAGCAGAGGGGACAGGGCTGCCGAGCAGTACTTC.